The 17 T cell receptor beta chains below all came from one sample that was sequenced in a study of technical replicates of blood from a handful of donors (dated 2017 in TCRdb). Library method: the immunoSEQ multiplex PCR assay. Held by TCRdb, this immuneACCESS table contains in-frame sequences only and omits some clones. Under half of the omission traces to an unresolved V gene where checked; the cause of the rest is unknown. A total of over 70,000 clones appear in this sample, 94% of them only once. About 0.4% of the sample is in the top ten clones. The source material was T cells isolated from PBMCs. The receptors originated from a human donor in good health.

The chain combines TRBV6-5 with TRBJ1-1, with D possibly TRBD1 on 5 matching bases. Germline V CDR1 and CDR2: MNHEY, SVGAGI. This CDR3 spans 14 amino acids. Deletions cut 7 bases from V and 0 bases from J, with 12 bases between. CDR3 sequence: CASNIDRVNTEAFF. CDR3 coding DNA: TGTGCCAGCAACATAGACAGAGTGAACACTGAAGCTTTCTTT.

This clone appeared a few times. The J gene is TRBJ1-2, the V gene TRBV10-3; D is ambiguous. Trimming cost V 0 bases and J 0 bases, with 11 bases left between them. CDR1 ENHRY and CDR2 SYGVKD come from the germline V gene. The CDR3 runs 16 residues. This CDR3 is CAISESDWSTNYGYTF. CDR3 DNA: TGTGCCATCAGTGAGTCGGACTGGAGTACTAACTATGGCTACACCTTC.

This clone was seen once. The V gene is TRBV7-9, the J gene TRBJ2-2, with D possibly being TRBD1 (6 bases). The V and J ends lost 5 bases and 5 bases respectively, with 15 bases between them. The CDR3 has 15 amino acids. Germline loops: CDR1 SEHNR, CDR2 FQNEAQ (reference sequence). CDR3 nucleotides: TGTGCCAGCAGCGCCCCGGGACATCTAACCGGGGAGCTGTTTTTT. Translating gives CASSAPGHLTGELFF.

Only one count was recorded for this clone. The chain joins TRBV6-1 to TRBJ1-3, with TRBD1 as a possible D gene (5 bases). The CDR3 covers 16 residues. V was trimmed by 3 bases and J by 1 base, leaving 13 bases between them. Germline CDR1 and CDR2: MNHNS and SASEGT. The CDR3, as DNA: TGTGCCAGCAGTGATTGGGGCCTCCCTTCTGGAAACACCATATATTTT. This translates into CASSDWGLPSGNTIYF.

The chain joins TRBV27 to TRBJ2-7; 16 bases agree with TRBD2. The CDR3 extends over 16 amino acids. The trim removed 6 bases at V and 2 bases at J, leaving 4 bases unmatched. The germline CDR1 and CDR2 sequences are MNHEY and SMNVEV (reference sequence). CDR3 protein: CASSLGLAGGAYEQYF. In DNA, the CDR3 is TGTGCCAGCAGCCTGGGACTAGCGGGAGGGGCCTACGAGCAGTACTTC.

The CDR3 sequence: CASSIDRESDKNIQYF. As DNA, the CDR3 is TGTGCCAGTAGTATAGACAGGGAATCGGACAAAAACATTCAGTACTTC. This chain links TRBV19 with TRBJ2-4, with TRBD1 as a possible D gene (5 bases). The CDR3 has 16 residues. The V gene's germline CDR1 is LNHDA and CDR2 SQIVND (reference sequence). The V end lost 0 bases, the J end lost 3 bases, and 12 bases lay between the germline ends.

A few counts support this clone. The rearrangement links TRBV5-1 to TRBJ2-7; 9 bases are a match to TRBD1. Germline assignment: CDR1 SGHRS and CDR2 YFSETQ. CDR3 size: 15 residues. Losses at the gene ends were 0 bases for V and 4 bases for J; bases not matched to a gene: 5. DNA for the CDR3: TGCGCCAGCAGCTTGGAAGGGACAGGGATTTACGAGCAGTACTTC. The encoded protein is CASSLEGTGIYEQYF.

The chain carries TRBV28 and TRBJ2-1; the match to TRBD1 covers 8 bases. The CDR3 totals 13 residues. The V and J ends lost 2 bases and 11 bases, in that order; junction bases with no gene match: 5. The germline gives CDR1 MDHEN, CDR2 SYDVKM. CDR3 amino acids: CASSLSQGAKQFF. The DNA for the CDR3 is TGTGCCAGCAGTTTAAGTCAGGGGGCGAAGCAGTTCTTC.

V is TRBV27 and J is TRBJ1-2; D ambiguous. V was clipped by 5 bases and J by 8 bases, with 15 bases between them. This CDR3 is 13 amino acids long. CDR1 is MNHEY and CDR2 is SMNVEV in the germline V gene (reference sequence). CDR3: CASSADSGQGYTF. CDR3 DNA: TGTGCCAGCAGTGCCGACTCGGGTCAAGGCTACACCTTC.

The V and J genes are TRBV4-3 and TRBJ2-2; 7 bases agree with TRBD2. The CDR3 totals 15 residues. V trimming: 0 bases; J trimming: 10 bases; junction bases outside the gene matches: 8. Looked up from germline, CDR1 is LGHNA and CDR2 is YSLEER. CDR3 residues: CASSQDQAGLKELFF. The CDR3 nucleotides read TGCGCCAGCAGCCAAGATCAAGCGGGACTGAAGGAGCTGTTTTTT.

J is TRBJ2-3 and V is TRBV5-1; 14 bases are shared with TRBD2. This CDR3 has 17 residues. The V segment lost 3 bases and the J segment 4 bases; nucleotides outside the gene matches: 7. The germline gives CDR1 SGHRS, CDR2 YFSETQ. The DNA for the CDR3 is TGCGCCAGCAGCTCCCGACTAGCGGGAGGGCCGCCAGATACGCAGTATTTT. This sequence encodes CASSSRLAGGPPDTQYF.

The rearrangement joins TRBV27 to TRBJ1-2; 8 nucleotides agree with TRBD1. The CDR3 runs 13 residues. Germline loops: CDR1 MNHEY, CDR2 SMNVEV (reference sequence). J was trimmed by 4 bases and V by 8 bases; bases with no gene match: 6. CDR3 region: CASRRTGSYGYTF. CDR3 nucleotides: TGTGCCAGCCGTAGGACAGGGAGCTATGGCTACACCTTC.

V and J are TRBV4-1 and TRBJ1-2, with unresolved D. The CDR3 runs 15 residues. Germline V gene sequence: CDR1 MGHRA, CDR2 YSYEKL. V was pared by 0 bases and J by 7 bases, with 15 bases between. The CDR3 nucleotides read TGCGCCAGCAGCCAAGAACCGGGAACTATGATTGGCTACACCTTC. Translated, it gives CASSQEPGTMIGYTF.

The count of this clone is one. The chain joins TRBV27 to TRBJ2-7, with a tentative D call TRBD1 (5 bases). The CDR3 is made up of 15 amino acids. V lost 3 bases, J lost 5 bases, and 17 bases lay in between. Germline loops: CDR1 MNHEY, CDR2 SMNVEV (reference sequence). This CDR3 is CASSFAAGWADEQYF. The CDR3 DNA follows: TGTGCCAGCAGTTTTGCCGCAGGGTGGGCGGACGAGCAGTACTTC.

The rearrangement links TRBV7-2 to TRBJ2-7, with D unresolved. Trimming shortened V by 2 bases and J by 3 bases, and 11 bases separated the two germline ends. The CDR3 length is 14 residues. CDR1 is SGHTA and CDR2 is FQGNSA in the germline V gene. CDR3 DNA: TGTGCCAGCAGCTTAACCTTAGCTTACTACGAGCAGTACTTC. It is translated as CASSLTLAYYEQYF.

The chain uses TRBV11-3 and TRBJ2-3; 8 positions agree with TRBD2. The V and J ends lost 5 bases and 0 bases, in that order; junction bases with no gene match: 7. CDR1 is SGHNT and CDR2 is YENEEA in the germline V gene. This CDR3 region has 16 residues. The CDR3 nucleotides read TGTGCCAGCAGCCTGGGGCTAGCGGGTAGCACAGATACGCAGTATTTT. This sequence encodes CASSLGLAGSTDTQYF.

The V gene is TRBV9, the J gene TRBJ2-2, with 9 bases identical to TRBD2. V gave up 0 bases and J gave up 7 bases; unmatched junction bases: 7. CDR1 is SGDLS and CDR2 is YYNGEE in the germline V gene. This CDR3 is built from 16 residues. CDR3 sequence: CASSVVGGRGNGELFF. CDR3 sequence (DNA): TGTGCCAGCAGCGTAGTTGGCGGGAGGGGTAACGGGGAGCTGTTTTTT.